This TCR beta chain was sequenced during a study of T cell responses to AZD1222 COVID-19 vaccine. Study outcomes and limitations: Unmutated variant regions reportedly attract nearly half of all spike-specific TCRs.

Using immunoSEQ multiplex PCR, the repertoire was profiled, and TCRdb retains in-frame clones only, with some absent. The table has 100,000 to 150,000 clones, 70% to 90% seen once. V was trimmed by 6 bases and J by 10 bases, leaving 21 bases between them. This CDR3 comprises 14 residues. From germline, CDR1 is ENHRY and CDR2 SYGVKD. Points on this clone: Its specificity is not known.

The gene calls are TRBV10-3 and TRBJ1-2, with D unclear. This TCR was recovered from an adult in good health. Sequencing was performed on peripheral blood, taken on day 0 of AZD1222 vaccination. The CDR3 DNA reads TGTGCCATCAGCTCCCCCCCGGGCCCTTTAGACTACACCTTC. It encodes CAISSPPGPLDYTF.